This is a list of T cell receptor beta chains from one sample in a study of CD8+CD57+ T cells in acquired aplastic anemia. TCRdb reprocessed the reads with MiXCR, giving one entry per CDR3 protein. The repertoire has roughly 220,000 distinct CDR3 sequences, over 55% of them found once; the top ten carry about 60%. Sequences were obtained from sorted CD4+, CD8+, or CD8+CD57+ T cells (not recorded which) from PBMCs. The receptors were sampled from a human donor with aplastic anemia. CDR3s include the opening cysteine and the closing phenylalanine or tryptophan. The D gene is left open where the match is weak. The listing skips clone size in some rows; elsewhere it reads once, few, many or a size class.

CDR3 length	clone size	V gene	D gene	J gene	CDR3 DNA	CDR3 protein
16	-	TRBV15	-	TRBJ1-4	TGTGCCACCAGCAGAGTCGTGCCAGGGGCTAATGAAAAACTGTTTTTT	CATSRVVPGANEKLFF
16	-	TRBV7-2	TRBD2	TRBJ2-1	TGTGCCAGCAGCTTAGCCCTAGCGGGAGCGGAGGTTGAGCAGTTCTTC	CASSLALAGAEVEQFF
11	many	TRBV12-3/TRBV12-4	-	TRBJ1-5	TGTGCCAGCAGTTTGGGACAGCCCCAGCATTTT	CASSLGQPQHF
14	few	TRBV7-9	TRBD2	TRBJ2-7	TGTGCCAGCAGCCAGCTAGCGGGACTATACGAGCAGTACTTC	CASSQLAGLYEQYF
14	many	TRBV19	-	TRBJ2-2	TGTGCCAGTAGTATAGCGGGGGTTGGAGGGGAGCTGTTTTTT	CASSIAGVGGELFF
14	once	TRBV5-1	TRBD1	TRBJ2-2	TGCGCCAGCGGACAGGGGACGAACACCGGGGAGCTGTTTTTT	CASGQGTNTGELFF
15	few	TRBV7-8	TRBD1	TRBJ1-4	TGTGCCAGCAGCGACCGACAGGGCGCGAATGAAAAACTGTTTTTT	CASSDRQGANEKLFF
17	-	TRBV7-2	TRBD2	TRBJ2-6	TGTGCCAGCAGCTTTCTAGCGGGGGCGGGTGGGGCCAACGTCCTGACTTTC	CASSFLAGAGGANVLTF
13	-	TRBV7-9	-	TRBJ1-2	TGTGCCAGCAGCACAGGGTCGTTCTATGGCTACACCTTC	CASSTGSFYGYTF
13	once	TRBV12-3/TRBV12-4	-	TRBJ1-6	TGTGCCAGCAGTTTAGCGGAGCGCTCACCCCTCTACTTT	CASSLAERSPLYF
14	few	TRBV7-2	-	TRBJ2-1	TGTGCCAGCAGCTTTGCGGGCTCCTACAATGAGCAGTTCTTC	CASSFAGSYNEQFF
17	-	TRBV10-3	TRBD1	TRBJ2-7	TGTGCCATCAGTGAGTCTTCTTCCTCAGGGGGCGCCTACGAGCAGTACTTC	CAISESSSSGGAYEQYF
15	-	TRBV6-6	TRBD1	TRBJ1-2	TGTGCCAGCAGTTACACCACAGGGGGCGAAGATGGCTACACCTTC	CASSYTTGGEDGYTF
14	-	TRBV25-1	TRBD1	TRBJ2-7	TGTGCCAGCAGTGAATCTGGGACAGCCTACGAGCAGTACTTC	CASSESGTAYEQYF
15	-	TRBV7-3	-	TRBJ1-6	TGTGCCAGCAGCCACGCAGGGCCCTATAATTCACCCCTCCACTTT	CASSHAGPYNSPLHF
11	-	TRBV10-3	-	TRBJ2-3	TGTGCCATCAGGGGGATAGATACGCAGTATTTT	CAIRGIDTQYF
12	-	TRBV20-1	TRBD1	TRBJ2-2	TGCAGTCAGGGGGCTCACACCGGGGAGCTGTTTTTT	CSQGAHTGELFF
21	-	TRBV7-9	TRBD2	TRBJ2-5	TGTGCCAGCAGCCCTAGAACCCCGGGACTAGCGGGAGGGCTTCCCTCCAGTGGCCAGTACTTC	CASSPRTPGLAGGLPSSGQYF
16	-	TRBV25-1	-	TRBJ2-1	TGTGCCAGCAGTGTACGGGGCACGTGGAATTCCAATGAGCAGTTCTTC	CASSVRGTWNSNEQFF
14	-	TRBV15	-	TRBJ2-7	TGTGCCACCAGCAGATCCGGGGACTTCTACGAGCAGTACTTC	CATSRSGDFYEQYF
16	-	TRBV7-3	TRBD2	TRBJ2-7	TGTGCCAGCAGCTTAGTTGGACTAGCGGGAGCAAACGAGCAGTACTTC	CASSLVGLAGANEQYF
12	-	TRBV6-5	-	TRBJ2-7	TGTGCCAGCAGACAGTCAAGACACGAGCAGTACTTC	CASRQSRHEQYF
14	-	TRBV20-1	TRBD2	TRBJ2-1	TGCAGTGCCATACTAGCGAAGCATCAGGGTGAGCAGTTCTTC	CSAILAKHQGEQFF
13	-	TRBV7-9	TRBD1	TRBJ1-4	TGTGCCAGCAGGACAGGGGGCTCATTGGAACTGTTTTTT	CASRTGGSLELFF
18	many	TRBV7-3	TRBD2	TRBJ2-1	TGTGCCAGCAGCCACGGGACTAGCGGGGGGGGCTCCTACAATGAGCAGTTCTTC	CASSHGTSGGGSYNEQFF
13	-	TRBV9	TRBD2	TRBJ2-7	TGTGCCTGCAGCGGGGGGCCCTCCTACGAGCAGTACTTC	CACSGGPSYEQYF
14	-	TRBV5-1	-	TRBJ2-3	TGCGCCAGCAGCTTATCCCCGCCTTCAGATACGCAGTATTTT	CASSLSPPSDTQYF
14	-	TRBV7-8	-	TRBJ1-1	TGTGCCAGCAGCTTCGGACAGTTGAACACTGAAGCTTTCTTT	CASSFGQLNTEAFF
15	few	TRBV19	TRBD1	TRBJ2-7	TGTGCCAGTAGTCCTGGGACAGGGGGGCCCTACGAGCAGTACTTC	CASSPGTGGPYEQYF
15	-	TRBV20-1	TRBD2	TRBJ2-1	TGCAGTGCTATTAGCGGGGGGGCCCTCTACAATGAGCAGTTCTTC	CSAISGGALYNEQFF
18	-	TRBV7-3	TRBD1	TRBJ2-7	TGTGCCAGCAGCTTAGGCCTGGTGGGGACAGGGGGCTATAACGAGCAGTACTTC	CASSLGLVGTGGYNEQYF
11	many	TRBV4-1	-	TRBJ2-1	TGCGCCAGCAGGGACTACAATGAGCAGTTCTTC	CASRDYNEQFF